This passage covers 21 T cell receptor beta chains from one sample sequenced in a study of T cells in Graves' hyperthyroidism and ophthalmopathy. TCR beta CDR3 regions were amplified from RNA. HTBI primers drove first-round RT-PCR of the TCR CDR3. TCRdb analysed the multiplex PCR reads with MiXCR anew, one entry per CDR3 protein. The table has about 720,000 distinct CDR3 sequences, 15% to 20% seen once. Source material: blood. The source is a man aged 18 to 30 with Graves' hyperthyroidism.

This clonotype has only a few counts. The CDR3 region has the DNA TGTGCCAGCAGTTTTATAGCGGGAGGTTCTAATGAGCAGTTCTTC. Amino acids: CASSFIAGGSNEQFF. The chain carries TRBV27 and TRBJ2-1; 10 bases fit TRBD2. This CDR3 spans 15 amino acids. Unmatched junction bases numbered 6, after V lost 3 bases and J lost 7 bases. Germline V gene lookup returns CDR1 MNHEY and CDR2 SMNVEV (reference sequence).

The V and J genes are TRBV12-3 or TRBV12-4 and TRBJ2-5; 9 bases are a match to TRBD1. This CDR3 contains 15 residues. V gave up 6 bases and J gave up 4 bases; unmatched junction bases: 9. CDR3 loop: CASSPGGTGRETQYF. The DNA for the CDR3 is TGTGCCAGCAGCCCTGGGGGGACAGGGAGAGAGACCCAGTACTTC.

Ten or more counts support this clonotype. The chain employs TRBV27 and TRBJ1-6; unclear D gene. The germline V gene encodes CDR1 MNHEY and CDR2 SMNVEV (reference sequence). CDR3 length: 17 amino acids. V lost 0 bases to trimming and J lost 0 bases, with 9 bases between them. The CDR3 DNA reads TGTGCCAGCAGTTTATCGACGATTAGCTCCTATAATTCACCCCTCCACTTT. Translation: CASSLSTISSYNSPLHF.

This clonotype was counted between two and nine times. A junction end diverges from the germline sequence, so it may reflect a read error. V is TRBV15 and J is TRBJ2-7; possible D gene TRBD1, 6 bases. Germline CDR1 LNHNV, CDR2 YYDKDF (reference sequence). The CDR3 totals 13 residues. The CDR3 DNA sequence: TGTGCCACCAGCAGAGATTCAGGGGATCCCAGGCACTTC. It yields the protein CATSRDSGDPRHF.

There are a few counts of this clonotype. This chain joins TRBV15 and TRBJ1-4; no definite D call. V was trimmed by 1 base and J by 8 bases, leaving 14 bases between them. Germline V gene lookup returns CDR1 LNHNV and CDR2 YYDKDF (reference sequence). This CDR3 comprises 15 residues. The CDR3 reads CATSRGEAGLEKLFF. In DNA form, the CDR3 reads TGTGCCACCAGCAGAGGGGAGGCTGGTTTGGAAAAACTGTTTTTT. The whole variable domain, filled in from reference TRBV15 and TRBJ1-4, reads DAMVIQNPRYQVTQFGKPVTLSCSQTLNHNVMYWYQQKSSQAPKLLFHYYDKDFNNEADTPDNFQSRRPNTSFCFLDIRSPGLGDTAMYLCATSRGEAGLEKLFFGSGTQLSVL.

This chain links TRBV28 with TRBJ2-1; no clear D gene. The V and J ends lost 2 bases and 0 bases respectively, with 8 bases between them. Germline V gene sequence: CDR1 MDHEN, CDR2 SYDVKM. The CDR3 has 15 amino acids. The CDR3 coding sequence is TGTGCCAGCAGTTTAATGGTCGTCTCCTACAATGAGCAGTTCTTC. It translates to CASSLMVVSYNEQFF.

The table lists this clonotype with a few counts. The conserved phenylalanine or tryptophan normally closing the CDR3 is absent here, so this likely arose from a read error. This rearrangement joins TRBV5-6 to TRBJ1-1; D is ambiguous. Germline V gene sequence: CDR1 SGHDT, CDR2 YYEEEE. V was clipped by 4 bases and J by 1 base, with 8 bases between them. CDR3 size: 13 residues. The CDR3 bases are TGTGCCAGCAGCGTACAGACGAACACTGAAGCTTTCTCT. It codes for CASSVQTNTEAFS.

The sample holds a few counts of this clonotype. The V call is TRBV19, the J call TRBJ1-1; D gene unclear. This CDR3 contains 17 residues. The ends were cut back, 2 bases at V and 6 bases at J, with 22 bases in the middle. Germline V CDR1 and CDR2: LNHDA, SQIVND (reference sequence). The CDR3 nucleotides are TGTGCCAGTAGTATATCTTGGAGACGGAAGTTTAAGCCTGAAGCTTTCTTT. Its translation is CASSISWRRKFKPEAFF.

The genes are TRBV7-9 and TRBJ2-1; 8 bases map to TRBD1. This CDR3 has 16 residues. The V and J ends lost 0 bases and 5 bases, in that order; junction bases with no gene match: 6. CDR1 is SEHNR, CDR2 FQNEAQ, per germline (reference sequence). CDR3 sequence (DNA): TGTGCCAGCAGCTTAGCCGCGGCAGGGGGCCACAATGAGCAGTTCTTC. Protein product: CASSLAAAGGHNEQFF.

The sample holds many counts of this clonotype. This chain connects TRBV20-1 to TRBJ2-1; D gene ambiguous. V gave up 2 bases and J gave up 0 bases, with 17 bases separating them. The length of the CDR3 is 17 residues. The germline gives CDR1 DFQATT, CDR2 SNEGSKA (reference sequence). CDR3 region: CSARSSDTYLSYNEQFF. The CDR3 DNA is TGCAGTGCTAGATCGAGCGATACCTATCTCTCCTACAATGAGCAGTTCTTC.

V is TRBV9 and J is TRBJ2-3, with 7 bases that match TRBD2. CDR1 SGDLS and CDR2 YYNGEE come from the germline V gene. Germline trimming cut 2 bases from V and 0 bases from J; bases unmatched to any gene: 6. The CDR3 has 16 residues. The CDR3 loop is CASSVRGLQSTDTQYF. CDR3 coding DNA: TGTGCCAGCAGCGTGAGGGGACTACAAAGCACAGATACGCAGTATTTT.

Concerning this clonotype itself: A much larger clone lies a single base off, so this may be a read error. CDR3 in amino acids: CASSGSSLYEQCF. DNA of the CDR3: TGTGCCAGCAGCGGGAGTTCCCTCTACGAGCAGTGCTTC. This chain links TRBV7-9 with TRBJ2-7; the D gene is possibly TRBD2 (5 bases). Germline values: CDR1 SEHNR, CDR2 FQNEAQ (reference sequence). The CDR3 length is 13 residues.

There are a few counts of this clonotype. A single base separates this from a much larger clone, so it may be a read error. This rearrangement joins TRBV28 to TRBJ2-7; 10 bases agree with TRBD1. V trimming: 7 bases; J trimming: 6 bases; junction bases outside the gene matches: 9. CDR3 length: 14 residues. Germline CDR1 MDHEN, CDR2 SYDVKM. CDR3 in DNA: TGTGCCAGCACTCAAGGGACAGGGGCTTGCGAGCAGTACTTC. Encoded protein: CASTQGTGACEQYF.

This clonotype was seen more than once but under ten times. This chain connects TRBV4-3 to TRBJ2-7, with a tentative D call TRBD1 (6 bases). This CDR3 comprises 16 residues. Germline CDR1 reads LGHNA; CDR2 reads YSLEER. V lost 0 bases and J 7 bases, leaving 19 bases between the germline ends. As DNA, the CDR3 is TGCGCCAGCAGCCAAGATCACGGGCCAGGGGAGAGAGAGCAGTACTTC. Its protein product is CASSQDHGPGEREQYF.

The chain links TRBV27 to TRBJ1-4; D might be TRBD1 (6 bases). V was clipped by 8 bases and J by 0 bases, with 13 bases between them. Germline loops: CDR1 MNHEY, CDR2 SMNVEV (reference sequence). This CDR3 is 15 amino acids long. The CDR3 DNA follows: TGTGCCAGCGGAACGGACAGCACAACTAATGAAAAACTGTTTTTT. It specifies CASGTDSTTNEKLFF.

The V and J genes are TRBV6-5 and TRBJ1-5; perhaps TRBD1 as D (6 bases). V dropped 0 bases and J dropped 2 bases, with 17 bases sitting between them. Germline CDR1 reads MNHEY; CDR2 reads SVGAGI. The CDR3 extends over 18 amino acids. CDR3 sequence: CASSYSPLRGIGNQPQHF. In DNA form, the CDR3 reads TGTGCCAGCAGTTACTCGCCTCTCAGGGGAATCGGCAATCAGCCCCAGCATTTT.

This clonotype showed up just a few times. The genes are TRBV4-1 and TRBJ2-5, with D tentatively TRBD2 (6 bases). The V end lost 8 bases, the J end lost 5 bases, and 15 bases lay between the germline ends. This CDR3 is built from 13 residues. The germline V gene encodes CDR1 MGHRA and CDR2 YSYEKL. The CDR3 sequence: CASGVAGMETQYF. The CDR3 region has the DNA TGCGCCAGCGGCGTGGCGGGAATGGAGACCCAGTACTTC.

This clonotype was recorded many times. The rearrangement links TRBV7-8 to TRBJ2-4, with D possibly TRBD2 on 5 matching bases. V lost 4 bases to trimming and J lost 2 bases, with 18 bases between them. The CDR3 spans 17 residues. In germline, CDR1 is SGHVS, CDR2 FQNEAQ. CDR3 protein: CASSSRGIRQTKNIQYF. The CDR3 DNA is TGTGCCAGCAGCTCTCGAGGGATCAGACAAACCAAAAACATTCAGTACTTC. The full variable domain, its missing parts supplied by reference TRBV7-8 and TRBJ2-4, is GAGVSQSPRYKVAKRGQDVALRCDPISGHVSLFWYQQALGQGPEFLTYFQNEAQLDKSGLPSDRFFAERPEGSVSTLKIQRTQQEDSAVYLCASSSRGIRQTKNIQYFGAGTRLSVL.

The V gene is TRBV20-1, the J gene TRBJ1-6; D is ambiguous. Germline assignment: CDR1 DFQATT and CDR2 SNEGSKA (reference sequence). This CDR3 is built from 14 residues. The germline V and J ends were trimmed by 3 bases and 5 bases, with 11 bases remaining between them. CDR3 sequence reads: CSASYGWHNSPLHF. CDR3 coding DNA: TGCAGTGCTAGTTACGGGTGGCATAATTCACCCCTCCACTTT.

This clonotype has only a few counts. This chain uses TRBV24-1 with TRBJ2-2; 7 bases are a match to TRBD2. Germline CDR1 KGHDR, CDR2 SFDVKD. CDR3 size: 18 residues. The V segment lost 0 bases and the J segment 0 bases; nucleotides outside the gene matches: 6. The CDR3 loop reads CATSDLRASGSNTGELFF. The CDR3 coding sequence is TGTGCCACCAGTGATTTGCGGGCTAGCGGTTCGAACACCGGGGAGCTGTTTTTT.

In this sample, this clonotype turned up a few times. The rearrangement links TRBV29-1 to TRBJ2-3, with D perhaps TRBD2 (6 bases). The CDR3 extends over 14 amino acids. Trimming stripped 6 bases from V and 6 bases from J, with 19 bases between. CDR1 SQVTM and CDR2 ANQGSEA come from the germline V gene. Here the CDR3 reads CSVGGGRQADTQYF. The CDR3 DNA follows: TGCAGCGTCGGAGGAGGGAGGCAGGCCGATACGCAGTATTTT.